The rows below give T cell receptor beta chains drawn from one sample of a study of T cells in localized non-small cell lung cancer. Clones were sequenced by immunoSEQ multiplex PCR, and TCRdb holds only the in-frame ones, with some missing. Of about 82,000 clones in the sample, around 80% were seen once. This specimen was PBMCs, taken before any cancer treatment. These receptors came from a man between 40 and 75 years old with stage II squamous cell lung carcinoma. The CDR3 runs from the conserved cysteine through the conserved F or W. The D gene is left open where the match is weak. Clone size is stated in some rows and not others, as once, few, many or a class when expanded.

clone_size j_call v_call d_call cdr3_aa cdr3_nt
. TRBJ2-3 TRBV6-1 TRBD1 CASSEAGRGFSTDTQYF TGTGCCAGCAGTGAAGCCGGCAGGGGGTTTAGCACAGATACGCAGTATTTT
once TRBJ2-1 TRBV2 . CASSGQNNEQFF TGTGCCAGCAGTGGGCAGAACAATGAGCAGTTCTTC
. TRBJ1-5 TRBV4-1 . CASSQDGRPNQPQHF TGCGCCAGCAGCCAAGATGGACGGCCAAATCAGCCCCAGCATTTT
medium-sized TRBJ1-1 TRBV4-3 . CASSQDTMNTEAFF TGCGCCAGCAGCCAGGACACCATGAACACTGAAGCTTTCTTT
. TRBJ2-1 TRBV6-6 TRBD2 CASSYWGAGGEEEQFF TGTGCCAGCAGTTACTGGGGAGCGGGGGGTGAGGAGGAGCAGTTCTTC
. TRBJ2-7 TRBV14 . CASSYRAQAYEQYF TGTGCCAGCAGCTACAGGGCTCAAGCCTACGAGCAGTACTTC
. TRBJ2-1 TRBV7-8 TRBD2 CASSLFLSGGAVYNEQFF TGTGCCAGCAGCTTATTCCTTAGCGGGGGGGCCGTCTACAATGAGCAGTTCTTC
. TRBJ2-7 TRBV28 . CASSQPPGDEQYF TGTGCCAGCAGCCAACCCCCAGGGGATGAGCAGTACTTC
. TRBJ1-4 TRBV28 . CASSYTGSGREKLFF TGTGCCAGCAGTTATACAGGGTCGGGTCGTGAAAAACTGTTTTTT
few TRBJ2-4 TRBV18 . CASSPNREDIQYF TGTGCCAGCTCACCAAACAGGGAGGACATTCAGTACTTC
. TRBJ2-3 TRBV9 TRBD2 CASSVSGGRDTQYF TGTGCCAGCAGCGTAAGCGGGGGCAGAGATACGCAGTATTTT
. TRBJ1-3 TRBV7-2 . CASSPESRLGNTIYF TGTGCCAGCAGCCCTGAGAGCAGACTCGGAAACACCATATATTTT
. TRBJ2-1 TRBV7-9 . CASSPPGAGSTEQFF TGTGCCAGCAGCCCCCCGGGCGCAGGAAGCACTGAGCAGTTCTTC
once TRBJ1-1 TRBV18 . CASSPDGLNTEAFF TGTGCCAGCTCACCGGACGGTCTGAACACTGAAGCTTTCTTT
. TRBJ2-2 TRBV19 . CATRPGTSNTGELFF TGTGCCACGCGACCCGGGACATCGAACACCGGGGAGCTGTTTTTT
. TRBJ1-6 TRBV30 TRBD1 CAWSSGGSSPLHF TGTGCCTGGAGCTCAGGGGGCAGTTCACCCCTCCACTTT
. TRBJ2-5 TRBV7-7 TRBD2 CASSPGGAETQYF TGTGCTAGCAGCCCCGGGGGGGCGGAGACCCAGTACTTC
. TRBJ2-1 TRBV7-6 TRBD2 CASSYRTSGSGEQFF TGTGCCAGCAGCTACCGGACTAGCGGGAGCGGCGAGCAGTTCTTC
. TRBJ2-5 TRBV7-9 . CASSSFGGENQETQYF TGTGCCAGCAGCTCCTTTGGAGGGGAAAACCAAGAGACCCAGTACTTC
. TRBJ2-3 TRBV29-1 . CSGVTSIDTQYF TGCAGCGGTGTGACTAGTATTGATACGCAGTATTTT
. TRBJ2-1 TRBV6-1 . CASSLTESSYNEQFF TGTGCCAGCAGCCTTACAGAGAGCTCCTACAATGAGCAGTTCTTC
once TRBJ2-7 TRBV28 . CASSFTGEQYF TGTGCCAGCAGTTTCACGGGGGAGCAGTACTTC
once TRBJ2-5 TRBV5-6 . CASSLRGGKETQYF TGTGCCAGCAGCTTGAGGGGGGGAAAGGAGACCCAGTACTTC
. TRBJ1-6 TRBV9 TRBD1 CASSARQGPGSPLHF TGTGCCAGCAGCGCCCGACAGGGCCCCGGATCACCCCTCCACTTT
. TRBJ1-5 TRBV6-6 . CATRNGNQPQHF TGTGCCACCAGAAATGGCAATCAGCCCCAGCATTTT
. TRBJ2-3 TRBV18 . CASSPRAGITDTQYF TGTGCCAGCTCTCCCAGGGCGGGCATCACAGATACGCAGTATTTT
. TRBJ1-2 TRBV13 . CASSSPYRLNYGYTF TGTGCCAGCAGCTCACCATACAGGCTTAACTATGGCTACACCTTC
. TRBJ2-7 TRBV7-9 . CASSQDGRSYEQYF TGTGCCAGCAGCCAAGACGGACGGAGCTACGAGCAGTACTTC
. TRBJ2-1 TRBV7-2 TRBD2 CASSPGGGNNEQFF TGTGCCAGCAGCCCCGGGGGGGGGAACAATGAGCAGTTCTTC
. TRBJ1-2 TRBV27 . CASSFSRGGARGYGYTF TGTGCCAGCAGTTTTTCCCGTGGGGGGGCGCGGGGCTATGGCTACACCTTC
. TRBJ2-1 TRBV6-4 . CASSDNRAGEQFF TGTGCCAGCAGTGACAACAGGGCGGGTGAGCAGTTCTTC
. TRBJ2-7 TRBV11-1 . CASNTGVGEQYF TGTGCCAGCAACACGGGAGTGGGAGAGCAGTACTTC
. TRBJ2-3 TRBV6-6 TRBD1 CASSHTGAGTDTQYF TGTGCCAGCAGCCATACAGGGGCTGGCACAGATACGCAGTATTTT
. TRBJ1-1 TRBV27 . CASSSDSLGTEAFF TGTGCCAGCAGTTCCGACAGCCTTGGGACTGAAGCTTTCTTT
. TRBJ2-3 TRBV10-3 . CAISASDGRQADTQYF TGTGCCATCAGTGCTTCAGACGGGAGACAGGCAGATACGCAGTATTTT
. TRBJ2-1 TRBV30 . CAWVQGREQFF TGTGCCTGGGTACAGGGACGTGAGCAGTTCTTC
. TRBJ2-1 TRBV15 TRBD1 CATSRPTHRGSYNEQFF TGTGCCACCAGCAGACCCACTCACAGGGGTTCGTACAATGAGCAGTTCTTC
. TRBJ2-3 TRBV6-4 TRBD1 CASRRTGLDTQYF TGTGCCAGCAGGCGGACAGGGTTAGATACGCAGTATTTT
. TRBJ1-2 TRBV6-5 . CASSSPRQGIYGYTF TGTGCCAGCAGCAGCCCCCGTCAGGGGATCTATGGCTACACCTTC
. TRBJ2-2 TRBV4-1 . CASSQSGGINTGELFF TGCGCCAGCAGCCAATCCGGGGGCATAAACACCGGGGAGCTGTTTTTT
. TRBJ1-6 TRBV27 . CASSPGAGTLDSPLHF TGTGCCAGCAGTCCCGGTGCCGGCACACTAGATTCACCCCTCCACTTT
once TRBJ2-7 TRBV13 TRBD1 CASSLRLGGQFSYEQYF TGTGCCAGCAGCTTAAGGTTAGGGGGACAGTTCTCCTACGAGCAGTACTTC
few TRBJ2-7 TRBV19 TRBD2 CASSISSGAYEQYF TGTGCCAGTAGTATATCGAGCGGGGCCTACGAGCAGTACTTC
. TRBJ1-4 TRBV2 . CASSEVMSEKLFF TGTGCCAGCAGTGAAGTCATGAGTGAAAAACTGTTTTTT
. TRBJ1-2 TRBV15 . CATSNPQGLGYTF TGTGCCACCAGCAATCCACAGGGTCTTGGCTACACCTTC